This T cell receptor (beta chain) was recorded in a study of shared clonotypes between healthy human individuals. This CDR3 has 15 residues. The germline V gene has CDR1 SNHLY and CDR2 FYNNEI. V lost 3 bases, J lost 2 bases, and 5 bases stayed unmatched. Terminally differentiated effector memory CD45RA+ cells were excluded by CCR7 positive selection of CD45RO-negative cells. The assay was immunoSEQ multiplex PCR, and TCRdb's table has in-frame clones only and misses some. The data contain 2 million to 2.5 million clones, 85% to 95% of them singletons. The TCR sequence derives from a man younger than 35 in good health. The specimen was naive CD8+ T cells sorted from blood. The V call is TRBV2, the J call TRBJ2-7, with 9 nucleotides matching TRBD1. CDR3 in DNA: TGTGCCAGCAGTGACAGGACAGGGGTAACCTACGAGCAGTACTTC. Encoded protein: CASSDRTGVTYEQYF.